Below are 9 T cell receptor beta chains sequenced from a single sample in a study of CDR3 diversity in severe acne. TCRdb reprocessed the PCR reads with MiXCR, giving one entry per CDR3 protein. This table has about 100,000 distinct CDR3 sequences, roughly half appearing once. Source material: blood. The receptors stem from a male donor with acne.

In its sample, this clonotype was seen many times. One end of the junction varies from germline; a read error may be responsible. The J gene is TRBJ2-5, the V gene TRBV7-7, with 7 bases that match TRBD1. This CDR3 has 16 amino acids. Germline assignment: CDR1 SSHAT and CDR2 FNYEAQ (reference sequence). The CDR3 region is CASSFRLEGGAETQYF. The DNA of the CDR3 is TGTGCTAGCAGCTTTCGGCTGGAAGGGGGCGCAGAGACCCAGTACTTC.

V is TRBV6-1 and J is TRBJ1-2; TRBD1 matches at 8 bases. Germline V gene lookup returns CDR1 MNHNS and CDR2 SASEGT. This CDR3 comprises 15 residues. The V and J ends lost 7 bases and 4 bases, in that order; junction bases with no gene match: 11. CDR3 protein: CASTLDRVGPYGYTF. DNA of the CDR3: TGTGCCAGCACCCTGGACAGGGTGGGGCCCTATGGCTACACCTTC.

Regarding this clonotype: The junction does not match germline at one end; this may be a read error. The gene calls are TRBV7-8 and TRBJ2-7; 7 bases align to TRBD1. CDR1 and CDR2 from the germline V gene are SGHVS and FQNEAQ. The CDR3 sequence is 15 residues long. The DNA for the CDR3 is TGTGCCAGCGGCTTAAACAGGGGAAGCTCCTACGAGCAGTACTTC. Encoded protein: CASGLNRGSSYEQYF.

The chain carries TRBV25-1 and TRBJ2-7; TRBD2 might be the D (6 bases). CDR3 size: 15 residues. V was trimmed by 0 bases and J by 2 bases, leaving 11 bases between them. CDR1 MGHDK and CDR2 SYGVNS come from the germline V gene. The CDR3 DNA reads TGTGCCAGCAGTGAATACGGGACTGAAACCTACGAGCAGTACTTC. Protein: CASSEYGTETYEQYF.

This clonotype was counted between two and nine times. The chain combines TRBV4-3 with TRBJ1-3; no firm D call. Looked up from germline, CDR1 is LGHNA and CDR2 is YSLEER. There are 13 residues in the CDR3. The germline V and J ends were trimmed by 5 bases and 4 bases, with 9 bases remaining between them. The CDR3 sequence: CASSVRTGNTIYF. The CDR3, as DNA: TGCGCCAGCAGCGTTCGTACAGGAAACACCATATATTTT.

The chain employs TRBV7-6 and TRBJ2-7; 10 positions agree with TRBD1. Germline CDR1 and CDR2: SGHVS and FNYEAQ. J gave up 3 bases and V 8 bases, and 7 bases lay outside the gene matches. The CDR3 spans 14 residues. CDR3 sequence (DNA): TGTGCCAGCGCCGGAGGGACAGGGGACTACGAGCAGTACTTC. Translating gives CASAGGTGDYEQYF.

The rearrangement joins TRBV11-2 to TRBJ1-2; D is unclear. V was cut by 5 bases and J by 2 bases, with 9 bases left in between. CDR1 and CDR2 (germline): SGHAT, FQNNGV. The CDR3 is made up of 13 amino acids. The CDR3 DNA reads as TGTGCCAGCAGCGACCCAGAAAACTATGGCTACACCTTC. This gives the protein CASSDPENYGYTF.

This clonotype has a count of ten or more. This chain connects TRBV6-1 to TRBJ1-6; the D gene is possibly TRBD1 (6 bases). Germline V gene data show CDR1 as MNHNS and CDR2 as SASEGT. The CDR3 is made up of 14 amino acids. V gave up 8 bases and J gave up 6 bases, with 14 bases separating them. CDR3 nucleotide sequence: TGTGCCAGCTGGACAGAAAAACTTAATTCACCCCTCCACTTT. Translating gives CASWTEKLNSPLHF.

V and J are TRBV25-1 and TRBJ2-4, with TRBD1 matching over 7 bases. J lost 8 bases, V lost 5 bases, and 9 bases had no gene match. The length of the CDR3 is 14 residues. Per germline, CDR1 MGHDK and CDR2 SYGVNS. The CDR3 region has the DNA TGTGCCAGCAGTCCGACAGGGATTGTGGACATTCAGTACTTC. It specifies CASSPTGIVDIQYF. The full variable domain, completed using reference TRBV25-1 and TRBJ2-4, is EADIYQTPRYLVIGTGKKITLECSQTMGHDKMYWYQQDPGMELHLIHYSYGVNSTEKGDLSSESTVSRIRTEHFPLTLESARPSHTSQYLCASSPTGIVDIQYFGAGTRLSVL.